Below, 32 T cell receptor beta chains from the same sample are listed, as sequenced in a study of beta chain features in type 1 diabetes. cDNA synthesis used the whole RNA isolate, giving expressed TCRB sequences. The table came from immunoSEQ multiplex PCR; TCRdb's copy has only in-frame clones and leaves some out. The sample gives 900,000 or so clones, about 17% of which show up once; 0.02% to 0.025% is in the top ten. The material sequenced was naive CD4+ T cells from blood. The origin of the receptors is a woman between 18 and 29 years old in good health.

This clone was observed a handful of times. This chain uses TRBV23-1 with TRBJ1-4; possibly TRBD1 for D (6 bases). TRBV23-1 is known as an ORF, though its function is uncertain. The CDR3 totals 19 residues. Deletions cut 0 bases from V and 7 bases from J, with 24 bases between. The CDR3 bases are TGCGCCAGCAGTCAATCGGGGGCAGGGGAATCGAAAACGGGTGAAAAACTGTTTTTT. This gives the protein CASSQSGAGESKTGEKLFF.

J is TRBJ1-2 and V is TRBV7-9; D not resolved. V was clipped by 5 bases and J by 10 bases, with 20 bases between them. The germline V gene has CDR1 SEHNR and CDR2 FQNEAQ (reference sequence). There are 14 residues in the CDR3. This chain's CDR3 is CASSLDRIGTVYTF. Here the CDR3 DNA reads TGTGCCAGCAGCCTCGATCGAATAGGAACCGTCTACACCTTC.

The chain joins TRBV27 to TRBJ2-3; a possible D gene is TRBD2 (6 bases). The CDR3 is 16 residues long. Trimming took off 1 base at V and 0 bases at J, with 11 bases between the two ends. Germline V gene data show CDR1 as MNHEY and CDR2 as SMNVEV (reference sequence). CDR3 region: CASSLLRRGSTDTQYF. The CDR3 DNA reads TGTGCCAGCAGTTTATTGAGGCGGGGTAGCACAGATACGCAGTATTTT.

The CDR3 bases are TGTGCCAGCAGCTTGGGCGGGGGACTAGCCCCGCAGCGTGAGCAGTTCTTC. Protein: CASSLGGGLAPQREQFF. The rearrangement links TRBV5-6 to TRBJ2-1, with 9 bases identical to TRBD2. The CDR3 contains 17 residues. V lost 0 bases, J lost 9 bases, and 13 bases stayed unmatched. CDR1 and CDR2 from the germline V gene are SGHDT and YYEEEE.

The V call is TRBV18, the J call TRBJ2-1, with a tentative D call TRBD2 (6 bases). V was clipped by 0 bases and J by 7 bases, with 16 bases between them. The CDR3 spans 16 residues. Germline V CDR1 and CDR2: KGHSH, LQKENI. Here the CDR3 DNA reads TGTGCCAGCTCACCACCCGGGGGATTGGTTGTGAATGAGCAGTTCTTC. Amino acids: CASSPPGGLVVNEQFF.

This clone occurred a few times. The V call is TRBV5-1, the J call TRBJ2-2; 8 positions match TRBD1. The trim removed 4 bases at V and 0 bases at J, leaving 8 bases unmatched. This CDR3 has 17 amino acids. Germline V gene sequence: CDR1 SGHRS, CDR2 YFSETQ. CDR3 bases: TGCGCCAGCAGCCTAGCACCGGGACAGGCGAACACCGGGGAGCTGTTTTTT. Its translation: CASSLAPGQANTGELFF.

The table lists this clone with a few counts. This chain joins TRBV7-9 and TRBJ2-1, with TRBD2 as a possible D gene (6 bases). Germline assignment: CDR1 SEHNR and CDR2 FQNEAQ (reference sequence). Trimming took off 5 bases at V and 6 bases at J, with 14 bases between the two ends. This CDR3 has 14 amino acids. The CDR3 reads CASSTRERLNEQFF. CDR3 nucleotide sequence: TGTGCCAGCAGCACTCGGGAGCGCCTCAATGAGCAGTTCTTC.

The rearrangement uses TRBV7-9 and TRBJ1-5; 8 bases fit TRBD1. The ends lost 1 base at V and 5 bases at J; junction bases unmatched: 4. The germline gives CDR1 SEHNR, CDR2 FQNEAQ (reference sequence). CDR3 length: 15 amino acids. For the CDR3, the DNA is TGTGCCAGCAGCTTAGGAACAGGGGGATATCAGCCCCAGCATTTT. The encoded protein is CASSLGTGGYQPQHF.

Regarding this clone: Additional DNA sequences in this sample encode the identical CDR3. This chain uses TRBV29-1 with TRBJ1-1; maybe TRBD1 (6 bases). The CDR3 runs to 13 residues. V lost 2 bases and J lost 0, with 7 bases in between. Looked up from germline, CDR1 is SQVTM and CDR2 is ANQGSEA. CDR3 region: CSVERTVNTEAFF. The DNA for the CDR3 is TGCAGCGTTGAAAGGACAGTGAACACTGAAGCTTTCTTT.

The J gene is TRBJ1-1, the V gene TRBV2; D not resolved. The CDR3 is made up of 14 amino acids. V dropped 6 bases and J dropped 3 bases, with 14 bases sitting between them. Germline loops: CDR1 SNHLY, CDR2 FYNNEI. This CDR3 is CASSLTQWDTEAFF. CDR3 nucleotide sequence: TGTGCCAGCAGCCTTACTCAGTGGGACACTGAAGCTTTCTTT.

The rearrangement links TRBV9 to TRBJ2-5, with D possibly matching TRBD2 (6 bases). The CDR3 length is 17 residues. V lost 6 bases and J 2 bases, leaving 23 bases between the germline ends. Germline V gives CDR1 SGDLS, CDR2 YYNGEE. The CDR3: CASTSGLLGGYQETQYF. Here the CDR3 DNA reads TGTGCCAGCACCTCAGGACTCCTCGGGGGTTATCAAGAGACCCAGTACTTC.

This clone was counted only a few times. The chain recombines TRBV4-2 with TRBJ2-3; D gene unclear. The CDR3 is 16 amino acids. Germline CDR1 is LGHNA and CDR2 is YNFKEQ. With 1 base removed from V and 0 bases from J, the gap between germline ends came to 11 bases. The CDR3 DNA sequence: TGTGCCAGCAGCCAAGCGACTGACGGGAGCACAGATACGCAGTATTTT. Translated: CASSQATDGSTDTQYF.

This clone was counted only a few times. The V and J genes are TRBV5-4 and TRBJ2-5; 14 bases match TRBD2. The CDR3 loop spans 18 amino acids. With V trimmed by 2 bases and J by 4 bases, 10 bases remained unmatched. The V gene's germline CDR1 is SGHNT and CDR2 YYREEE (reference sequence). This CDR3 is CASSFPRLAGGPGETQYF. As DNA, the CDR3 is TGTGCCAGCAGCTTCCCTCGACTAGCGGGAGGGCCGGGAGAGACCCAGTACTTC.

The chain combines TRBV11-1 with TRBJ2-1; TRBD2 matches at 12 bases. The CDR3 extends over 15 amino acids. Germline assignment: CDR1 SGHAT and CDR2 FQDESV (reference sequence). With 5 bases clipped from V and 6 bases from J, the junction kept 5 bases outside the gene matches. The CDR3 DNA reads as TGTGCCAGCAGCCAGAAGGGACTAGCGGGCAATGAGCAGTTCTTC. Its translation: CASSQKGLAGNEQFF. Full variable domain (outside the CDR3, taken from reference TRBV11-1 and TRBJ2-1): EAEVAQSPRYKITEKSQAVAFWCDPISGHATLYWYRQILGQGPELLVQFQDESVVDDSQLPKDRFSAERLKGVDSTLKIQPAELGDSAMYLCASSQKGLAGNEQFFGPGTRLTVL.

V gene TRBV4-2 combines with J gene TRBJ2-6; D might be TRBD1 (6 bases). CDR1 is LGHNA and CDR2 is YNFKEQ in the germline V gene. The CDR3 runs to 17 residues. Trimming took 3 bases from V and 0 from J, leaving 12 bases between them. The CDR3 reads CASSQGDMSSGANVLTF. As DNA, the CDR3 is TGTGCCAGCAGCCAGGGGGACATGAGCTCTGGGGCCAACGTCCTGACTTTC.

This clone was counted between two and nine times. The same CDR3 is also encoded by other DNA sequences in this sample. This rearrangement joins TRBV7-2 to TRBJ2-3; 8 positions agree with TRBD2. With 2 bases clipped from V and 2 bases from J, the junction kept 3 bases outside the gene matches. Germline V gene lookup returns CDR1 SGHTA and CDR2 FQGNSA. This CDR3 is 15 amino acids long. CDR3 in amino acids: CASSLTSGATDTQYF. DNA for the CDR3: TGTGCCAGCAGCTTAACTAGCGGAGCCACAGATACGCAGTATTTT. The whole variable domain, filled in from reference TRBV7-2 and TRBJ2-3, reads GAGVSQSPSNKVTEKGKDVELRCDPISGHTALYWYRQSLGQGLEFLIYFQGNSAPDKSGLPSDRFSAERTGGSVSTLTIQRTQQEDSAVYLCASSLTSGATDTQYFGPGTRLTVL.

This clone was counted a few times. V and J are TRBV6-5 and TRBJ1-1; D is unclear. With 8 bases removed from V and 9 bases from J, the gap between germline ends came to 19 bases. The CDR3 is 13 amino acids. The germline CDR1 and CDR2 sequences are MNHEY and SVGAGI. In DNA form, the CDR3 reads TGTGCCAGCCGACGGGGATCCAAAATGAAAGCTTTCTTT. This codes for CASRRGSKMKAFF.

V usage is TRBV18 and J usage is TRBJ2-1, with TRBD2 matching 8 bases. J lost 7 bases, V lost 3 bases, and 8 bases had no gene match. Germline V gene data show CDR1 as KGHSH and CDR2 as LQKENI. The CDR3 length is 15 residues. This chain's CDR3 is CASSPTSGRVNEQFF. The CDR3 DNA reads as TGTGCCAGCTCACCTACTAGCGGTAGAGTGAATGAGCAGTTCTTC.

This rearrangement joins TRBV28 to TRBJ2-7; TRBD1 agrees at 10 bases. CDR1 is MDHEN, CDR2 SYDVKM, per germline. V dropped 3 bases and J dropped 12; count of bases not matched to a gene: 5. The CDR3 extends over 12 amino acids. Here the CDR3 reads CASSFRQGAMYF. CDR3 nucleotides: TGTGCCAGCAGTTTCCGACAGGGGGCTATGTACTTC.

This clone was seen only a few times. The chain uses TRBV11-2 and TRBJ2-3; D gene ambiguous. Germline V gene lookup returns CDR1 SGHAT and CDR2 FQNNGV. V was cut by 3 bases and J by 0 bases, with 7 bases left in between. The CDR3 runs 14 residues. In DNA form, the CDR3 reads TGTGCCAGCAGCTTTCTAGGAAGCACAGATACGCAGTATTTT. Its translation: CASSFLGSTDTQYF.

The chain uses TRBV4-1 and TRBJ2-5, with D tentatively TRBD1 (6 bases). This CDR3 comprises 14 residues. V lost 3 bases and J 3 bases, leaving 11 bases between the germline ends. Germline values: CDR1 MGHRA, CDR2 YSYEKL. CDR3 DNA sequence: TGCGCCAGCAGCCACCGCAGGGGAGAAGAGACCCAGTACTTC. Translating gives CASSHRRGEETQYF.

This clone was counted only a few times. The V gene is TRBV15, the J gene TRBJ2-6, with 7 bases identical to TRBD1. Germline lookup yields CDR1 LNHNV and CDR2 YYDKDF (reference sequence). With V trimmed by 0 bases and J by 2 bases, 4 bases remained unmatched. This CDR3 contains 17 residues. CDR3 sequence reads: CATSRDRGFTGANVLTF. In DNA, the CDR3 is TGTGCCACCAGCAGAGACAGGGGGTTTACTGGGGCCAACGTCCTGACTTTC.

This clone was seen only a few times. V and J are TRBV19 and TRBJ2-5, with D possibly called TRBD1 or TRBD2 (5 bases each). Trimming shortened V by 10 bases and J by 5 bases, and 11 bases separated the two germline ends. The CDR3 runs to 11 residues. Germline lookup yields CDR1 LNHDA and CDR2 SQIVND (reference sequence). CDR3 nucleotide sequence: TGTGCCACCAGGGACGGCGAGACCCAGTACTTC. This gives the protein CATRDGETQYF.

This chain connects TRBV4-1 to TRBJ2-5; 12 bases are a match to TRBD2. The CDR3 covers 15 residues. Germline V gives CDR1 MGHRA, CDR2 YSYEKL. Trimming at V came to 4 bases and at J to 2 bases, leaving 2 bases not matched to a gene. The CDR3 DNA reads as TGCGCCAGCAGCCGACTAGCGGGAGCTCAAGAGACCCAGTACTTC. It codes for CASSRLAGAQETQYF.

This clone was seen a handful of times. V is TRBV28 and J is TRBJ2-1; TRBD1 matches 10 bases. The CDR3 contains 13 residues. V shed 3 bases, J shed 12 bases, and the junction held 5 bases outside the gene matches. Germline V lookup: CDR1 MDHEN, CDR2 SYDVKM. CDR3 sequence (DNA): TGTGCCAGCAGTTTGGGACAGGGGACCCGGCAGTTCTTC. Protein product: CASSLGQGTRQFF.

This clone was picked up a small number of times. The V call is TRBV25-1, the J call TRBJ1-4; 8 bases agree with TRBD1. CDR3 length: 15 residues. Germline assignment: CDR1 MGHDK and CDR2 SYGVNS. V lost 5 bases to trimming and J lost 3 bases; unmatched junction nucleotides: 5. The CDR3 DNA reads TGTGCCAGCAGTAGCCTGACAGGGGCTAATGAAAAACTGTTTTTT. As protein: CASSSLTGANEKLFF.

In this sample, this clone turned up a few times. The chain couples TRBV29-1 to TRBJ1-2; possibly TRBD1 for D (6 bases). The length of the CDR3 is 15 residues. Germline V lookup: CDR1 SQVTM, CDR2 ANQGSEA. Trimming cost V 0 bases and J 4 bases, with 15 bases left between them. Here the CDR3 DNA reads TGCAGCGTTGAAGATAGGGGGGAACAGGGCTATGGCTACACCTTC. Amino acid sequence: CSVEDRGEQGYGYTF.

The chain carries TRBV7-9 and TRBJ2-3, with 7 bases that match TRBD2. Germline CDR1 SEHNR, CDR2 FQNEAQ (reference sequence). The CDR3 has 14 residues. The V and J ends lost 7 bases and 9 bases, in that order; junction bases with no gene match: 13. The CDR3 loop reads CASIPGGIVGTQYF. The CDR3 nucleotides read TGTGCCAGCATTCCGGGGGGTATAGTGGGCACGCAGTATTTT.

The chain has TRBV11-3 and TRBJ2-3, with D uncertain. The CDR3 has 13 amino acids. Germline-derived CDR1 and CDR2 are SGHNT and YENEEA. V was cut by 1 base and J by 7 bases, with 9 bases left in between. In DNA, the CDR3 is TGTGCCAGCAGCTTAGGGGAAGAGAATACGCAGTATTTT. It yields the protein CASSLGEENTQYF. Using reference TRBV11-3 and TRBJ2-3 for the parts outside the CDR3, the full variable domain is EAGVVQSPRYKIIEKKQPVAFWCNPISGHNTLYWYLQNLGQGPELLIRYENEEAVDDSQLPKDRFSAERLKGVDSTLKIQPAELGDSAVYLCASSLGEENTQYFGPGTRLTVL.

The genes are TRBV2 and TRBJ2-7; 12 bases align to TRBD2. In germline, CDR1 is SNHLY, CDR2 FYNNEI. The trim removed 5 bases at V and 3 bases at J, leaving 17 bases unmatched. CDR3 length: 19 residues. CDR3 DNA: TGTGCCAGCAGTTTTGAGTTGCGACTAGCGGGAGCGACGGGCTACGAGCAGTACTTC. This encodes CASSFELRLAGATGYEQYF. Complete variable domain (other parts from reference TRBV2 and TRBJ2-7): EPEVTQTPSHQVTQMGQEVILRCVPISNHLYFYWYRQILGQKVEFLVSFYNNEISEKSEIFDDQFSVERPDGSNFTLKIRSTKLEDSAMYFCASSFELRLAGATGYEQYFGPGTRLTVT.

The table lists this clone with many counts. The gene calls are TRBV19 and TRBJ1-1; D remains ambiguous. From germline, CDR1 is LNHDA and CDR2 SQIVND (reference sequence). This CDR3 spans 11 amino acids. The germline V and J ends were trimmed by 8 bases and 1 base, with 5 bases remaining between them. For the CDR3, the DNA is TGTGCCAGTGTCGGGAACACTGAAGCTTTCTTT. It yields the protein CASVGNTEAFF.

The J gene is TRBJ2-1, the V gene TRBV28, with D possibly being TRBD1 (6 bases). Germline loops: CDR1 MDHEN, CDR2 SYDVKM. The CDR3 consists of 17 residues. Trimming took 4 bases from V and 3 from J, leaving 19 bases between them. CDR3 region: CASSYRDTKGVYNEQFF. CDR3 nucleotides: TGTGCCAGCAGTTACCGGGACACGAAAGGGGTCTACAATGAGCAGTTCTTC.